This T cell receptor beta chain was identified during a study of T cell changes during pregnancy in multiple sclerosis (dated by TCRdb to between 2019 and 2020). Turning to the overall study: Changes in the T cell repertoire over the course of pregnancy were examined in this study in women with multiple sclerosis.

Library construction relied on the immunoSEQ multiplex PCR assay. Imported from immuneACCESS, the table was reduced by TCRdb to in-frame sequences with V and J called. These copies leave out some clones; in studies compared against another copy, an unresolved V gene accounts for under half, and the cause of the remainder is not known. The table for this sample lists about 87,000 clones; just over 90% of them were counted only once. The top ten clonotypes cover about 1.4% of the sample. As concerns this clone: Its antigen target is currently unknown. No clone much larger than this one lies a single base away; base qualities are absent.

The germline V gene yields MNHNS for CDR1 and SASEGT for CDR2. Its CDR3 holds 14 amino acids, cysteine through phenylalanine. Only the CDR3 region is kept as DNA, spanning 42 bases read in frame from base 1. V sheds 6 bases and J sheds 6 bases, leaving 18 bases between their ends. The material sequenced was peripheral blood, taken in the third trimester of pregnancy. The sequence is built from TRBV6-1 and TRBJ2-7, and possibly TRBD2, on 5 matching bases. This receptor was obtained from a female donor in good health, enrolled as a control in a pregnancy study. The DNA is as follows: TGTGCCAGCAGACGGAGGACTCTAGAGCCCGAGCAGTACTTC. This sequence encodes CASRRRTLEPEQYF.